The rows below give T cell receptor beta chains drawn from one sample of a study of intratumoral heterogeneity in liver cancer. TCRdb's copy holds only in-frame clones and misses some; the assay was immunoSEQ multiplex PCR. Here the sample spans about 3,600 clones, 47% being singletons. Sequences were derived from tumor tissue, sampled before any cancer treatment. The receptors originated from a man in his 70s with hepatocellular carcinoma. Both conserved end residues are part of each CDR3. The D gene is left open where the match is weak. The size of a clone is reported for some rows only, either as once, few or many, or as a class for expanded clones.

V gene	D gene	J gene	clone size	CDR3 DNA	CDR3 protein
TRBV7-9	-	TRBJ2-1	medium-sized	TGTGCCAGCAGCCATTGGGGGGCCGGGAATGAGCAGTTCTTC	CASSHWGAGNEQFF
TRBV28	-	TRBJ1-2	-	TGTGCCAGCAGTTTATTACGGGGCGCGGGGTATGGCTACACCTTC	CASSLLRGAGYGYTF
TRBV7-2	-	TRBJ1-2	-	TGTGCCAGCAGCTTATTTCCCTCGGCTAACTATGGCTACACCTTC	CASSLFPSANYGYTF
TRBV1	-	TRBJ2-1	few	TGCACCAGCAGCCAAGATTTCCTAGCGGGGGGGCAGGATAGAAATGAGCAGTTCTTC	CTSSQDFLAGGQDRNEQFF
TRBV4-1	-	TRBJ2-3	hyperexpanded	TGCGCCAGCAGCCCAGCATCCGAGACTAGCACAGATACGCAGTATTTT	CASSPASETSTDTQYF
TRBV5-6	TRBD1	TRBJ1-1	medium-sized	TGTGCCAGCAGCTTGGACAGGGGGACCACTGAAGCTTTCTTT	CASSLDRGTTEAFF
TRBV6-2/TRBV6-3	-	TRBJ2-1	medium-sized	TGTGCCAGCAGCTGGGGGGGCCCCGGGAATGAGCAGTTCTTC	CASSWGGPGNEQFF
TRBV19	-	TRBJ2-1	-	TGTGCCAGTAATTGGGGGCTCGACTCCTACAATGAGCAGTTCTTC	CASNWGLDSYNEQFF
TRBV5-4	-	TRBJ2-1	once	TGTGCCAGCAGCTTGGCCTACAGCAATGAGCAGTTCTTC	CASSLAYSNEQFF
TRBV4-3	-	TRBJ1-2	medium-sized	TGCGCCAGCAGCCACGGACGATCTGGGGGCTACACCTTC	CASSHGRSGGYTF
TRBV27	-	TRBJ2-7	medium-sized	TGTGCCAGCAGTTTATCGAAAGGACTCGACGAGCAGTACTTC	CASSLSKGLDEQYF
TRBV4-2	-	TRBJ2-5	few	TGTGCCAGCAGCCAAGGGATGCAAGAGACCCAGTACTTC	CASSQGMQETQYF
TRBV29-1	TRBD1	TRBJ2-3	-	TGCAGCGGGACAGGGGGAGGTGATACGCAGTATTTT	CSGTGGGDTQYF
TRBV2	TRBD2	TRBJ2-1	-	TGTGCCAGCAGTGGCCATAGCGGGGGACCTGTCAATGAGCAGTTCTTC	CASSGHSGGPVNEQFF
TRBV28	-	TRBJ1-6	-	TGTGCCAGCAGTTTTGCGTCCACCCTCCACTTT	CASSFASTLHF
TRBV7-2	-	TRBJ1-2	-	TGTGCCAGCAGCACCAGGACAGACAGCTACACCTTC	CASSTRTDSYTF
TRBV19	-	TRBJ1-3	medium-sized	TGTGCCAGTATCAGCAGGAACTCTGGAAACACCATATATTTT	CASISRNSGNTIYF
TRBV3-1/TRBV3-2	-	TRBJ2-7	-	TGTGCCAGCAGCCAAGCCCTGGGTACCTACGAGCAGTACTTC	CASSQALGTYEQYF
TRBV3-1/TRBV3-2	TRBD2	TRBJ2-1	few	TGTGCCAGCAGCCCGGGGGGGCCGAGTGAGCAGTTCTTC	CASSPGGPSEQFF
TRBV9	-	TRBJ1-3	-	TGTGCCAGCAGCTCCCGGGGACGTTTGCCCTCTGGAAACACCATATATTTT	CASSSRGRLPSGNTIYF
TRBV7-3	-	TRBJ2-1	few	TGTGCCAGCAGCTCAAGTCCTGGCAGTGAGCAGTTCTTC	CASSSSPGSEQFF
TRBV19	TRBD1	TRBJ2-2	medium-sized	TGTGCCAGTAGTCCGGGACAGGAAACCGGGGAGCTGTTTTTT	CASSPGQETGELFF
TRBV24-1	-	TRBJ2-1	medium-sized	TGTGCCACCAGTGACTCTAGGTATGAGCAGTTCTTC	CATSDSRYEQFF
TRBV27	-	TRBJ2-1	-	TGTGCCAGCAGTCCAGGGGGGGAGAACAATGAGCAGTTCTTC	CASSPGGENNEQFF
TRBV5-1	-	TRBJ1-3	-	TGCGCCAGCAGCTTGTGGAGTGGAAACACCATATATTTT	CASSLWSGNTIYF
TRBV28	TRBD2	TRBJ2-1	-	TGTGCCAGCAGGACTAGCGGGGGAGACTACAATGAGCAGTTCTTC	CASRTSGGDYNEQFF
TRBV7-9	-	TRBJ1-2	few	TGTGCCAGCAGCTTAGGGGCAGTTGGCTACACCTTC	CASSLGAVGYTF
TRBV6-2/TRBV6-3	TRBD1	TRBJ1-1	few	TGTGCCAGCAGCGACAGGGGGGCCACTGAAGCTTTCTTT	CASSDRGATEAFF
TRBV6-6	TRBD2	TRBJ2-3	-	TGTGCCAGCAGTCCCCACCTTGGGGCTAGCGGGGGGGAGGTCCCGGGAGATACGCAGTATTTT	CASSPHLGASGGEVPGDTQYF
TRBV10-3	TRBD2	TRBJ2-1	-	TGTGCCACCACCCCCAGCGGGGGGTCCCCGAGCTCCTACAATGAGCAGTTCTTC	CATTPSGGSPSSYNEQFF
TRBV6-5	TRBD1	TRBJ2-2	-	TGTGCCAGCAGGGACAGGGAGACTGGGGAGCTGTTTTTT	CASRDRETGELFF
TRBV5-1	-	TRBJ2-3	-	TGCGCCAGCTACCTGGATCGGGTCCGGGACCTATTCCCCTCCAACACAGATACGCAGTATTTT	CASYLDRVRDLFPSNTDTQYF
TRBV14	-	TRBJ2-1	medium-sized	TGTGCCAGCAGCCAAGATGGAATAGCTAATGAGCAGTTCTTC	CASSQDGIANEQFF
TRBV12-3/TRBV12-4	-	TRBJ1-4	-	TGTGCCAGCAGTCCGGTGGGGTACGAAAAACTGTTTTTT	CASSPVGYEKLFF
TRBV7-8	-	TRBJ1-5	large	TGTGCCAGCAGCCCCATGGGAGGGGGAAATAGCAATCAGCCCCAGCATTTT	CASSPMGGGNSNQPQHF
TRBV9	TRBD2	TRBJ2-5	-	TGTGCCAGCAGCAGCGGCCGGGTAGCGGGGGGGCTGGAGACCCAGTACTTC	CASSSGRVAGGLETQYF
TRBV27	-	TRBJ1-5	few	TGTGCCAGCAGTTTATTACCGCTGAATCAGCCCCAGCATTTT	CASSLLPLNQPQHF